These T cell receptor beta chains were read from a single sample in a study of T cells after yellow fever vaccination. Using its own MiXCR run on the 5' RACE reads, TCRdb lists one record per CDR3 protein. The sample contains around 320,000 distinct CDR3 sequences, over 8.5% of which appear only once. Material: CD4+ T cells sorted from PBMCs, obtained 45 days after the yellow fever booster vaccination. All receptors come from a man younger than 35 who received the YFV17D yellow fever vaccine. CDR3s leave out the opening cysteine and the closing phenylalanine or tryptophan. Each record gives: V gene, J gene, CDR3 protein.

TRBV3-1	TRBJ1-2	ASSQDLGFGYT
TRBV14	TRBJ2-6	ASSQGLAGANVLT
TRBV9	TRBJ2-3	ASSVVHGRSTDTQY
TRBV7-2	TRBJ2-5	ASSNAPSGGALETQY
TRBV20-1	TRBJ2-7	SARDNPYEQY
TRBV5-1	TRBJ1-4	ASSLGQGEEKLF
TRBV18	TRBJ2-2	ASSPSGQRITGELF
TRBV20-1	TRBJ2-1	SATPGTGHNEQF
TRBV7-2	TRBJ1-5	ASSLDRGGNQPQH
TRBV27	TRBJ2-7	ASSDRLATRQY
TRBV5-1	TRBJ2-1	ASSPGKYNEQF
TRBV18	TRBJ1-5	ASSPQGQGPQPQH
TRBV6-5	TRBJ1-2	ASSYTGTGWLGYT
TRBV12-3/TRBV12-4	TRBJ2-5	ASSPRVSGETQY
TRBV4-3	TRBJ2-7	ASSQLRAGPREQY
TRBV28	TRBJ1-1	ASSSVNKAF
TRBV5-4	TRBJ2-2	ASSPLAGGYGELF
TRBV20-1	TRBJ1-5	SARDRLYSNQPQH
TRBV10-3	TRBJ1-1	AISDRTGTLTAF
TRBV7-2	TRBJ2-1	ASSPQWTGLNEQF
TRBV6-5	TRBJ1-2	ASSSPSRQGIGYT
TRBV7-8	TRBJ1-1	ASSLGSSRGTEAF
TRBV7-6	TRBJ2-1	ASSLDAGGNEQF
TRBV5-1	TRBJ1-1	ASSDDGALRAF
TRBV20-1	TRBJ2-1	SARAEEGAYNEQF
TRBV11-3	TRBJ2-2	ASSPHANTGELF
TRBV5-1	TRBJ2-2	ASSPRGDTGELF
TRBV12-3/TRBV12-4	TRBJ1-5	ASSFAEGALPQH
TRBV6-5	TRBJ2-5	ASSYSIAETQY
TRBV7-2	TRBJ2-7	ASSSTSGGFREQY
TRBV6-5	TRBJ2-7	ASSYSRGQTYEQY
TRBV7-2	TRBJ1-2	ASSLTSTKLIYGYT
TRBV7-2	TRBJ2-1	ASSATSGALLEQF
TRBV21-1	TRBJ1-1	ASSPLIGQGTNTEAF
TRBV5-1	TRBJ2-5	ASSLGGLAEQETQY
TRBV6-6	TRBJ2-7	ASRIQGLSYEQY
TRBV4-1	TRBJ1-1	ASSQVRSGGADTEAF
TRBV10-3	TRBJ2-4	AISERGQGSHIQY
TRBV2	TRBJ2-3	ASSEARRGGSTDTQY
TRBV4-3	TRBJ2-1	ASSQGLGRRTYNEQF
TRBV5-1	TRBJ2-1	ASSPSGGVTYNEQF
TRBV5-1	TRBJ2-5	ASSPLTVLQETQY
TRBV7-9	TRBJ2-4	ASSLGNLLTNIQY
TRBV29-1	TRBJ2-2	SGVIGGTNTGELF
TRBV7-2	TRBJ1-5	ASSLRPTGGHQPQH
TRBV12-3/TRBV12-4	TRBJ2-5	ASSEIRFRQAYQETQY
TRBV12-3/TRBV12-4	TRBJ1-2	ASSFWRTNYGYT
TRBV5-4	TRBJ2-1	ASSLSASGYEQF